This record covers a single TCR beta chain. What it binds is not known. Recent acute infections and vaccinations were absent in the healthy HIV-negative adult donors. Splitting of CD4+ cells produced CD45RA+ naive and CD45RA-negative memory subsets. This sample is part of a study of shared clonotypes between healthy human individuals. Study-wide results and caveats: Compared with clonotypes that all four donors shared, non-shared clonotypes had lower generation probabilities. A few donors had roughly 5% of their naive CD4 clonotypes in common.

CDR1 is SGHTA, CDR2 FQGNSA, per germline. The trim removed 4 bases at V and 3 bases at J, leaving 7 bases unmatched. CDR3 length equals 16 residues. Sequencing was performed with immunoSEQ multiplex PCR; in TCRdb, only in-frame clones are kept and a portion is missing. This table holds under 1,100,000 clones, around 74% found once. Sequencing input: memory CD4+ T cells sorted from blood. The sample's subset: CD45RA-negative fraction. The chain is built from TRBV7-2 and TRBJ2-3; 10 nucleotides align to TRBD1. The sequence came from a man aged 18 to 35 in good health. In nucleotides, the CDR3 is TGTGCCAGCAGCTCGACAGGGGGCGCAGGAACAGATACGCAGTATTTT. Amino acids: CASSSTGGAGTDTQYF.